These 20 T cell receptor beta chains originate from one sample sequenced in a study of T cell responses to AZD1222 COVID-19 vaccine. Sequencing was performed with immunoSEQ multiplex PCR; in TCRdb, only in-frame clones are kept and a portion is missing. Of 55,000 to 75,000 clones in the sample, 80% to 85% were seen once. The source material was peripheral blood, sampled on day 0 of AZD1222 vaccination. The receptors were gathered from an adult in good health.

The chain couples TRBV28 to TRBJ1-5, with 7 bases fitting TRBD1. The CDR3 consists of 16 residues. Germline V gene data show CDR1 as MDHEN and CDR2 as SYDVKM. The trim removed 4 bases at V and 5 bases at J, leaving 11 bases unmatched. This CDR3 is CASSSPGAGGYQPQHF. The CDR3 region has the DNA TGTGCCAGCAGTTCCCCAGGTGCAGGGGGTTATCAGCCCCAGCATTTT. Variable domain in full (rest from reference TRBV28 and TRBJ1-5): DVKVTQSSRYLVKRTGEKVFLECVQDMDHENMFWYRQDPGLGLRLIYFSYDVKMKEKGDIPEGYSVSREKKERFSLILESASTNQTSMYLCASSSPGAGGYQPQHFGDGTRLSIL.

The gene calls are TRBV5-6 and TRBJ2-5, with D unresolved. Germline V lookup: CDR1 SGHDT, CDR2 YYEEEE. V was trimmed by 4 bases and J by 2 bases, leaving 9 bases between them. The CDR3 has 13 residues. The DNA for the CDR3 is TGTGCCAGCAGCAACGACATTCAAGAGACCCAGTACTTC. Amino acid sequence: CASSNDIQETQYF.

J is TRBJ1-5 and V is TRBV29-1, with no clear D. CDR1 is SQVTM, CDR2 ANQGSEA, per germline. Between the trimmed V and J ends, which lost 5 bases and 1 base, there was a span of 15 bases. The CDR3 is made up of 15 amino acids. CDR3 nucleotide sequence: TGCAGCGTTCCAATGGGGTTCTTGAGCAATCAGCCCCAGCATTTT. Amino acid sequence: CSVPMGFLSNQPQHF.

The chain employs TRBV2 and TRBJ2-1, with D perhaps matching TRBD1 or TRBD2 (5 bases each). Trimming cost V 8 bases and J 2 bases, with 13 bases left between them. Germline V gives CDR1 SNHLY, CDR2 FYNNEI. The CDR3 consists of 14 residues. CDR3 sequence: CASVRDGTYNEQFF. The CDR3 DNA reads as TGTGCCAGCGTCCGGGACGGTACCTACAATGAGCAGTTCTTC. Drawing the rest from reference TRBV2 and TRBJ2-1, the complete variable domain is EPEVTQTPSHQVTQMGQEVILRCVPISNHLYFYWYRQILGQKVEFLVSFYNNEISEKSEIFDDQFSVERPDGSNFTLKIRSTKLEDSAMYFCASVRDGTYNEQFFGPGTRLTVL.

CDR3 loop: CASSMLRDIPNTDTQYF. The CDR3 bases are TGTGCCAGTAGTATGCTTCGGGACATACCAAACACAGATACGCAGTATTTT. The chain has TRBV19 and TRBJ2-3, with D tentatively TRBD1 (6 bases). CDR1 is LNHDA, CDR2 SQIVND, per germline (reference sequence). The CDR3 extends over 17 amino acids. Trimming pared 3 bases from V and 2 bases from J, leaving 18 bases between. Looking up the rest from reference TRBV19 and TRBJ2-3 gives the full variable domain: DGGITQSPKYLFRKEGQNVTLSCEQNLNHDAMYWYRQDPGQGLRLIYYSQIVNDFQKGDIAEGYSVSREKKESFPLTVTSAQKNPTAFYLCASSMLRDIPNTDTQYFGPGTRLTVL.

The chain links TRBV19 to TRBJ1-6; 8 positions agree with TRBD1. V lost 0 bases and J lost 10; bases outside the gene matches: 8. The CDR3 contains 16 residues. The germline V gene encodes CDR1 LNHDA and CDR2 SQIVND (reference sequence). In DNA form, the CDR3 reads TGTGCCAGTAGTATAGACTCCGGGACAGGACAGTCACCCCTCCACTTT. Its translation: CASSIDSGTGQSPLHF.

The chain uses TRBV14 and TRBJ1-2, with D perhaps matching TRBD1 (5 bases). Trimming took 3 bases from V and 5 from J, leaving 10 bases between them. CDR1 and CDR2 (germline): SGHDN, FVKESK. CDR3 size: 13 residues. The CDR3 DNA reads TGTGCCAGCAGCCAGGAGACAGCATATGGCTACACCTTC. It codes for CASSQETAYGYTF.

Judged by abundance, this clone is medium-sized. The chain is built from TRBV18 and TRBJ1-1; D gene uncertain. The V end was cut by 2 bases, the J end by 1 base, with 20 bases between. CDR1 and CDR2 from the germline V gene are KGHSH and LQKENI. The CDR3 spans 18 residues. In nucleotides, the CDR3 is TGTGCCAGCTCACCAGAATCTTCCTTGGGCAGACCGAACACTGAAGCTTTCTTT. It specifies CASSPESSLGRPNTEAFF.

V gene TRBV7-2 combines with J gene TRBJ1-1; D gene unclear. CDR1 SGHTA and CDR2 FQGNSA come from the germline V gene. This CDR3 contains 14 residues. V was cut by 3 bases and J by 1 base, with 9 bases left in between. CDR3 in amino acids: CASSFLTRNTEAFF. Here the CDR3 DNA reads TGTGCCAGCAGCTTTTTGACGAGGAACACTGAAGCTTTCTTT.

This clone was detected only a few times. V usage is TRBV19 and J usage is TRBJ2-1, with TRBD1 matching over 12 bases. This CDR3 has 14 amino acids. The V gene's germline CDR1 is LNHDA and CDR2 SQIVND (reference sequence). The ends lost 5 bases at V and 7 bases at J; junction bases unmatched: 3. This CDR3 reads CASSGTGGLNEQFF. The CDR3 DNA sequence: TGTGCCAGTAGTGGGACAGGGGGCTTGAATGAGCAGTTCTTC.

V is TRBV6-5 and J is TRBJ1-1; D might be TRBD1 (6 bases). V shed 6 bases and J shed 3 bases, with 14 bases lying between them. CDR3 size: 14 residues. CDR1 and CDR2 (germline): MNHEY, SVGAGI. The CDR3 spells CASREGHLYTEAFF. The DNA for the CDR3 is TGTGCCAGCAGGGAGGGACACTTATACACTGAAGCTTTCTTT.

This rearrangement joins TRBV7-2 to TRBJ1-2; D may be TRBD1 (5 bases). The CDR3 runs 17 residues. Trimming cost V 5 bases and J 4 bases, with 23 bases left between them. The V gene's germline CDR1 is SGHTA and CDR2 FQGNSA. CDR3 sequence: CASSPPGIRARGYGYTF. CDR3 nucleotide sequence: TGTGCCAGCAGCCCCCCCGGAATCCGAGCTAGGGGCTATGGCTACACCTTC. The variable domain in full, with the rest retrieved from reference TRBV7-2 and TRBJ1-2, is GAGVSQSPSNKVTEKGKDVELRCDPISGHTALYWYRQSLGQGLEFLIYFQGNSAPDKSGLPSDRFSAERTGGSVSTLTIQRTQQEDSAVYLCASSPPGIRARGYGYTFGSGTRLTVV.

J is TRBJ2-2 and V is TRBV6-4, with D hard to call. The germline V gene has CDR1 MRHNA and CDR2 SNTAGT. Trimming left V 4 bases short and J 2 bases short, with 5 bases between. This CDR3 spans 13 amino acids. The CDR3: CASSVENTGELFF. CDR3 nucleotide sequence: TGTGCCAGCAGTGTAGAAAACACCGGGGAGCTGTTTTTT.

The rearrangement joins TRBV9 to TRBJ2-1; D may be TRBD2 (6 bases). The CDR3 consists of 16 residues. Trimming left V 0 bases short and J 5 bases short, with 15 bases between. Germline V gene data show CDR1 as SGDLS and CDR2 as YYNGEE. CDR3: CASSVGLGLTNNEQFF. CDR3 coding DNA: TGTGCCAGCAGCGTAGGTCTCGGACTAACCAACAATGAGCAGTTCTTC.

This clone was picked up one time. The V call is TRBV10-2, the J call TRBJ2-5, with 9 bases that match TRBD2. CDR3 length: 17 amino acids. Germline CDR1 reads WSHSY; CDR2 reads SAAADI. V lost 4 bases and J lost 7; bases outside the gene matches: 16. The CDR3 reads CASSATQRGALLGTQYF. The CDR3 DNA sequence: TGCGCCAGCAGTGCAACTCAGCGGGGGGCCCTATTAGGGACCCAGTACTTC.

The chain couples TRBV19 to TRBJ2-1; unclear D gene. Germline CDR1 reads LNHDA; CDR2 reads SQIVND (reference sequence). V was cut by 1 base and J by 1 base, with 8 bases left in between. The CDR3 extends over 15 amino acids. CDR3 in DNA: TGTGCCAGTAGTATAGGTGGGCTGTCCTACAATGAGCAGTTCTTC. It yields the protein CASSIGGLSYNEQFF.

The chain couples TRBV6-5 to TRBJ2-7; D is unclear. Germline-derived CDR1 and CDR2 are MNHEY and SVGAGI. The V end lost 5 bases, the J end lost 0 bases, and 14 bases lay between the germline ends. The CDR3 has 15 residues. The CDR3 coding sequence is TGTGCCAGCAGTACCCGTCCAGACAACTCCTACGAGCAGTACTTC. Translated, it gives CASSTRPDNSYEQYF.

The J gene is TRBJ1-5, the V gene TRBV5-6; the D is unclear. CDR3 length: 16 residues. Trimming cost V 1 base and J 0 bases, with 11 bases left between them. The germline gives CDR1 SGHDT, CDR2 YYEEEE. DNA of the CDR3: TGTGCCAGCAGCTTGAGGTCCGTTTATAGCAATCAGCCCCAGCATTTT. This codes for CASSLRSVYSNQPQHF.

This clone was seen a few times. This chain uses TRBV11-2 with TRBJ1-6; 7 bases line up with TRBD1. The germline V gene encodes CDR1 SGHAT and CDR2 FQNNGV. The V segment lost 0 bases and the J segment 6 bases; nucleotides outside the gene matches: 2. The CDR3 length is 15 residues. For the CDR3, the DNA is TGTGCCAGCAGCTTAGAGGCAGGGGGTAATTCACCCCTCCACTTT. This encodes CASSLEAGGNSPLHF.

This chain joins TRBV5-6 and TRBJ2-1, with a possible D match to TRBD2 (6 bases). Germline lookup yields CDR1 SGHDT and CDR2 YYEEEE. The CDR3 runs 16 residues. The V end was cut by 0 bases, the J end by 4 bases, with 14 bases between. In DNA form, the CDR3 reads TGTGCCAGCAGCTTGGCCAAACGGGGGATATACAATGAGCAGTTCTTC. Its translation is CASSLAKRGIYNEQFF.